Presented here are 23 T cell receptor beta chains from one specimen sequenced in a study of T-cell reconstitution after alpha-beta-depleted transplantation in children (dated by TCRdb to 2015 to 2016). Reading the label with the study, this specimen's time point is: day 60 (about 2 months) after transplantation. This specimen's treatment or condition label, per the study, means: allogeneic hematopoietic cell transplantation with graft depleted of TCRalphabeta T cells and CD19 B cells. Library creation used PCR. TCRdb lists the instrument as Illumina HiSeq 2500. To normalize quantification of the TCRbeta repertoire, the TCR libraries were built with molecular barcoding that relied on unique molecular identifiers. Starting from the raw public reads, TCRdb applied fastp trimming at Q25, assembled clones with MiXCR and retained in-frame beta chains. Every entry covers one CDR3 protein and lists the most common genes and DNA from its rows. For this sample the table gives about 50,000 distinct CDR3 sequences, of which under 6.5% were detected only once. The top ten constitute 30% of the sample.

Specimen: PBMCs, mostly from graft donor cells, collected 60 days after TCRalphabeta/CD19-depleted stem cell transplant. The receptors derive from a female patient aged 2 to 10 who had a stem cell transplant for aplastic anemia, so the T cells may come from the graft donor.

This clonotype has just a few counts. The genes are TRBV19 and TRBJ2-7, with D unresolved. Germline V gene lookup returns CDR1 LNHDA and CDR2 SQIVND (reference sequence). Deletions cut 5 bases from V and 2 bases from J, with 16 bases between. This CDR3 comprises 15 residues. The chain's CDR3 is CASSHPDARAYEQYF. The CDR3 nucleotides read TGTGCCAGTAGTCATCCGGATGCCCGTGCCTACGAGCAGTACTTC.

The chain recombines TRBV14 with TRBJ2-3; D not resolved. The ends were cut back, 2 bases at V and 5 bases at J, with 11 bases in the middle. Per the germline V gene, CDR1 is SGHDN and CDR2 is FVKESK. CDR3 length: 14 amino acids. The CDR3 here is CASSQTVRIDTQYF. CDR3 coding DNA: TGTGCCAGCAGCCAAACGGTTCGGATAGATACGCAGTATTTT.

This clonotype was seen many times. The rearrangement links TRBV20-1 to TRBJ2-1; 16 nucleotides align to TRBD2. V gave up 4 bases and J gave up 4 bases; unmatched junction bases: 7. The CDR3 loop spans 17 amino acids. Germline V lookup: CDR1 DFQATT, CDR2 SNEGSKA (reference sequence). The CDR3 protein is CSATGTSGGEGYNEQFF. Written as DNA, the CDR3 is TGCAGTGCTACCGGGACTAGCGGGGGGGAGGGTTACAATGAGCAGTTCTTC.

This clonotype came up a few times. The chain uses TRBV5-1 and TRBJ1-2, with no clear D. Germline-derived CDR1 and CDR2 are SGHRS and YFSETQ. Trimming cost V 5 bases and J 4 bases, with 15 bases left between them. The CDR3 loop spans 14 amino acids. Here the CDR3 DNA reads TGCGCCAGCAGAACTCTATCCTCCATCTATGGCTACACCTTC. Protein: CASRTLSSIYGYTF.

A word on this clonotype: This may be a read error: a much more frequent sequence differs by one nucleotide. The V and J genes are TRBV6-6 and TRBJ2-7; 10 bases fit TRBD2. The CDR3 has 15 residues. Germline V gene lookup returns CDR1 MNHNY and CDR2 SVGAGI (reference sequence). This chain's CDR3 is CSSSSLSGGWDEQYF. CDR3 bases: TGTTCCAGCAGTTCCCTTAGCGGGGGGTGGGACGAGCAGTACTTC.

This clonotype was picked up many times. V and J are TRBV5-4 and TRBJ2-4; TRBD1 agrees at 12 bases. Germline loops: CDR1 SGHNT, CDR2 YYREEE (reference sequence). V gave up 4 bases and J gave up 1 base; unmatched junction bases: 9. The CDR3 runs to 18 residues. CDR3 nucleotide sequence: TGTGCCAGCAGCGATTATGGGACAGGGGGCTTGGCCAAAAACATTCAGTACTTC. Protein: CASSDYGTGGLAKNIQYF.

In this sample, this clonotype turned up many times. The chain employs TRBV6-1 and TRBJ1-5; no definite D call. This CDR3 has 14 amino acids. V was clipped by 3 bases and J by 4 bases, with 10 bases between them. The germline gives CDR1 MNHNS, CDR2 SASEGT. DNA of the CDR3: TGTGCCAGCAGTGAGGCGACACCAAATCAGCCCCAGCATTTT. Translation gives CASSEATPNQPQHF.

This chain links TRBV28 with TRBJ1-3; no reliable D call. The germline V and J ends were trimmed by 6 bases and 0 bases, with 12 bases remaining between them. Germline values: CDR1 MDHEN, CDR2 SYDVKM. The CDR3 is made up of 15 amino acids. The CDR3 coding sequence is TGTGCCAGCAGCCCTCCACTTAGCTCTGGAAACACCATATATTTT. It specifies CASSPPLSSGNTIYF.

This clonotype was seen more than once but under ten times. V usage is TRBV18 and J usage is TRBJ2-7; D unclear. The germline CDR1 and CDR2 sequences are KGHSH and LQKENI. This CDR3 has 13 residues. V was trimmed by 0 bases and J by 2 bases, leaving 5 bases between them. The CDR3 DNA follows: TGTGCCAGCTCACCACCTAACGCCTACGAGCAGTACTTC. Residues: CASSPPNAYEQYF. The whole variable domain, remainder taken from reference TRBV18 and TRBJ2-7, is NAGVMQNPRHLVRRRGQEARLRCSPMKGHSHVYWYRQLPEEGLKFMVYLQKENIIDESGMPKERFSAEFPKEGPSILRIQQVVRGDSAAYFCASSPPNAYEQYFGPGTRLTVT.

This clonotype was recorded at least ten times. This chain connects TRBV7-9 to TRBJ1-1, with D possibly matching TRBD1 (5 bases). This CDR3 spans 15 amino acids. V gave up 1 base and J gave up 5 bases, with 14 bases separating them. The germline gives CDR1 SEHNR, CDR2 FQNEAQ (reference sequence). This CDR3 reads CASSLVGTGGTEAFF. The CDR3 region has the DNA TGTGCCAGCAGCTTAGTAGGGACGGGGGGGACTGAAGCTTTCTTT.

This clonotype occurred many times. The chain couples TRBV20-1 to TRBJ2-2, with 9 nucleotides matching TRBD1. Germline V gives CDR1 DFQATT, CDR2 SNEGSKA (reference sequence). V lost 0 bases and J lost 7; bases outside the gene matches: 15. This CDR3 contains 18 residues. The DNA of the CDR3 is TGCAGTGCTAGAGATTCGGGGCCGGGACAGGGTGAATTCGGGGAGCTGTTTTTT. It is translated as CSARDSGPGQGEFGELFF.

The CDR3 loop reads CASSADREMGTDTQYF. The CDR3 nucleotides are TGTGCCAGTAGTGCTGACAGGGAGATGGGCACAGATACGCAGTATTTT. V and J are TRBV19 and TRBJ2-3; 7 bases map to TRBD1. The junction had 9 bases not matched to a gene; V was cut back by 5 bases and J by 1 base. Germline CDR1 and CDR2: LNHDA and SQIVND (reference sequence). The CDR3 contains 16 residues. The complete variable domain, with remaining parts taken from reference TRBV19 and TRBJ2-3, reads DGGITQSPKYLFRKEGQNVTLSCEQNLNHDAMYWYRQDPGQGLRLIYYSQIVNDFQKGDIAEGYSVSREKKESFPLTVTSAQKNPTAFYLCASSADREMGTDTQYFGPGTRLTVL.

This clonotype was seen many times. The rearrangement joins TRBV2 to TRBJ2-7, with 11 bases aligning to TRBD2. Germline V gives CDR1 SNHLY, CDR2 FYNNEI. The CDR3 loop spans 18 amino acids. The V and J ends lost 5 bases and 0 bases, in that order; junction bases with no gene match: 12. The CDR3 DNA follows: TGTGCCAGCAGTTACTTTCTAGCGGGGGGTACGAGCTCCTACGAGCAGTACTTC. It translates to CASSYFLAGGTSSYEQYF.

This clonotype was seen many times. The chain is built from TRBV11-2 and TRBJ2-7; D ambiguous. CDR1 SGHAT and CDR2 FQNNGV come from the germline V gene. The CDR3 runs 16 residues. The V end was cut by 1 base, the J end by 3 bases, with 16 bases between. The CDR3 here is CASSLVSSPGIYEQYF. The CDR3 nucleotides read TGTGCCAGCAGCTTAGTATCGAGCCCAGGCATCTACGAGCAGTACTTC.

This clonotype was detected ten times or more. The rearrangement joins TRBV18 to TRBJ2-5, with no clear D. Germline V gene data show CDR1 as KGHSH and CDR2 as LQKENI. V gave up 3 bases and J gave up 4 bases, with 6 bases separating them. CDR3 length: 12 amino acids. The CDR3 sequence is CASSPYGETQYF. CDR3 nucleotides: TGTGCCAGCTCACCCTACGGAGAGACCCAGTACTTC.

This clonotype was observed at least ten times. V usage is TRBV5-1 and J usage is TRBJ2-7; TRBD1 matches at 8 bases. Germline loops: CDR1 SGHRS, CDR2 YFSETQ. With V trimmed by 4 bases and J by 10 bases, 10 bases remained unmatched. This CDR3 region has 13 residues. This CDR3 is CASSVRDRTIQYF. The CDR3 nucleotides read TGCGCCAGCAGCGTCCGGGACAGGACAATCCAGTACTTC.

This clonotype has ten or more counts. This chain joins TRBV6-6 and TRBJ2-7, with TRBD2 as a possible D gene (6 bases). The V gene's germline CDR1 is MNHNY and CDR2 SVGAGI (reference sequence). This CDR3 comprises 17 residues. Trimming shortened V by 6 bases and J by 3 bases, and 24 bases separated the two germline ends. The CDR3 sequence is CASSRRGGRRAHYEQYF. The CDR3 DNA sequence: TGTGCCAGCAGCCGTAGGGGCGGGCGGAGGGCTCACTACGAGCAGTACTTC.

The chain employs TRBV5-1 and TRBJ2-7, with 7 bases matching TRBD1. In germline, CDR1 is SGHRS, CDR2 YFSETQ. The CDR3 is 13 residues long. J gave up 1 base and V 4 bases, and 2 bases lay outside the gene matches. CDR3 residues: CASSQGVSYEQYF. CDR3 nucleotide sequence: TGCGCCAGCAGCCAGGGGGTTTCCTACGAGCAGTACTTC.

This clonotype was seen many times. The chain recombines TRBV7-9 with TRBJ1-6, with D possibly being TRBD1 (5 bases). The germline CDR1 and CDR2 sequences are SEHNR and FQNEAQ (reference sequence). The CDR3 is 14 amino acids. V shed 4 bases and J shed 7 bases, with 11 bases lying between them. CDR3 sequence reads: CASSYLGPNSPLHF. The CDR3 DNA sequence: TGTGCCAGCAGCTACCTGGGGCCCAATTCACCCCTCCACTTT.

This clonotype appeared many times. The CDR3 DNA follows: TGTGCCAGCTCACCATTAGGGGGGGACGAGCAGTACTTC. Protein sequence: CASSPLGGDEQYF. The V gene is TRBV18, the J gene TRBJ2-7; maybe TRBD2 (7 bases). Trimming left V 2 bases short and J 5 bases short, with 10 bases between. This CDR3 is built from 13 residues. Germline assignment: CDR1 KGHSH and CDR2 LQKENI. Complete variable domain (other parts from reference TRBV18 and TRBJ2-7): NAGVMQNPRHLVRRRGQEARLRCSPMKGHSHVYWYRQLPEEGLKFMVYLQKENIIDESGMPKERFSAEFPKEGPSILRIQQVVRGDSAAYFCASSPLGGDEQYFGPGTRLTVT.

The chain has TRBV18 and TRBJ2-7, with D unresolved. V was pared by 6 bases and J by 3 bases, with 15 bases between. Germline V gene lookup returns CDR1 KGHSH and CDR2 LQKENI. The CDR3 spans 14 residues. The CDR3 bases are TGTGCCAGCTCGCCAAGTTATGTGCTCTACGAGCAGTACTTC. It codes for CASSPSYVLYEQYF.

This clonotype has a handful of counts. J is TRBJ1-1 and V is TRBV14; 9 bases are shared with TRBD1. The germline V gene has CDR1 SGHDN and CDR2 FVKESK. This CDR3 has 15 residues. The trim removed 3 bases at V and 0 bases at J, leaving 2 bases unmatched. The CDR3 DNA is TGTGCCAGCAGCCACTGGGACAGGGTGAACACTGAAGCTTTCTTT. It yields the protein CASSHWDRVNTEAFF.

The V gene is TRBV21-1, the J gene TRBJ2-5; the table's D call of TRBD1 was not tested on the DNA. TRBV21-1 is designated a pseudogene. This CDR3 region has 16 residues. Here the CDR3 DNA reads TGTGCCAGCAGCAAAGTTCTCGGGGGTCAACAAGAGACCCAGTACTTC. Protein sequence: CASSKVLGGQQETQYF.